There are many counts of the clone carrying this T cell receptor beta chain. The source of the sample is a study of shared clonotypes between healthy human individuals. Using immunoSEQ multiplex PCR, the repertoire was profiled, and TCRdb retains in-frame clones only, with some absent. The sample lists a few hundred thousand clones, around 79% seen once, with over 9.5% in the top ten. Germline V gives CDR1 SQVTM, CDR2 ANQGSEA. The CDR3 covers 13 residues. V shed 2 bases and J 0 bases; nucleotides not matched to a gene: 0. This receptor was identified in a man between 25 and 39 years old in good health. The sample was memory CD4+ T cells sorted from blood. The subset: CD45RA-negative fraction. This rearrangement joins TRBV29-1 to TRBJ2-7; 8 bases fit TRBD2. CDR3 coding DNA: TGCAGCGTTGAAAGCGGGAGCTCCTACGAGCAGTACTTC. This sequence encodes CSVESGSSYEQYF.